Below, 24 T cell receptor beta chains from the same sample are listed, as sequenced in a study of cytomegalovirus exposure and HLA in healthy donors. Produced via immunoSEQ multiplex PCR; TCRdb's table is partial and in-frame only. The sample holds 150,000 to 200,000 clones, 84% seen once. The sequenced sample was PBMCs. The receptors were gathered from a man aged 25-40 years in good health and CMV-seropositive.

The rearrangement joins TRBV7-9 to TRBJ1-2; D is unresolved. V dropped 0 bases and J dropped 4 bases, with 6 bases sitting between them. Germline values: CDR1 SEHNR, CDR2 FQNEAQ (reference sequence). The CDR3 covers 13 residues. The CDR3: CASSLAQSYGYTF. The CDR3 bases are TGTGCCAGCAGCTTAGCACAGAGCTATGGCTACACCTTC.

Only one count was recorded for this clone. This sequence joins TRBV6-1 and TRBJ1-1; 8 nucleotides line up with TRBD1. The J segment lost 1 base and the V segment lost 4 bases, leaving 2 bases of the junction unmatched. There are 14 residues in the CDR3. Germline V gene data show CDR1 as MNHNS and CDR2 as SASEGT. The CDR3 sequence: CASSGTGWNTEAFF. As DNA, the CDR3 is TGTGCCAGCAGTGGGACAGGGTGGAACACTGAAGCTTTCTTT.

In nucleotides, the CDR3 is TGCGCCAGCAGCTTGGTTGGTACTGATTTATGGGAGACCCAGTACTTC. It translates to CASSLVGTDLWETQYF. The V and J genes are TRBV5-1 and TRBJ2-5; no clear D. V was shortened by 0 bases and J by 5 bases, with 17 bases between the two germline ends. CDR1 and CDR2 from the germline V gene are SGHRS and YFSETQ. CDR3 length: 16 amino acids.

The chain uses TRBV28 and TRBJ2-7; 8 bases map to TRBD2. V dropped 5 bases and J dropped 0; count of bases not matched to a gene: 9. This CDR3 contains 16 residues. In germline, CDR1 is MDHEN, CDR2 SYDVKM. As DNA, the CDR3 is TGTGCCAGCAGTCCCCAATTAGCGGGATTCTCCTACGAGCAGTACTTC. It is translated as CASSPQLAGFSYEQYF.

The chain uses TRBV29-1 and TRBJ2-7; D is unclear. V gave up 0 bases and J gave up 7 bases, with 13 bases separating them. The CDR3 extends over 13 amino acids. Germline V lookup: CDR1 SQVTM, CDR2 ANQGSEA. CDR3 sequence reads: CSVEDLGTWEQYF. CDR3 DNA: TGCAGCGTTGAAGATCTGGGCACCTGGGAGCAGTACTTC.

The chain combines TRBV6-1 with TRBJ2-3; 10 bases align to TRBD2. The CDR3 totals 15 residues. J gave up 4 bases and V 6 bases, and 7 bases lay outside the gene matches. CDR1 is MNHNS and CDR2 is SASEGT in the germline V gene. CDR3 nucleotides: TGTGCCAGCAGACCCGGACTAGCGGAGCCAGATACGCAGTATTTT. This translates into CASRPGLAEPDTQYF.

The chain joins TRBV5-5 to TRBJ1-5, with D unresolved. V was shortened by 4 bases and J by 0 bases, with 5 bases between the two germline ends. Germline V gene lookup returns CDR1 SGHKS and CDR2 YYEKEE (reference sequence). This CDR3 is built from 13 residues. CDR3 region: CASSGSSNQPQHF. The CDR3 nucleotides read TGTGCCAGCAGCGGGAGTAGCAATCAGCCCCAGCATTTT. Drawing the rest from reference TRBV5-5 and TRBJ1-5, the complete variable domain is DAGVTQSPTHLIKTRGQQVTLRCSPISGHKSVSWYQQVLGQGPQFIFQYYEKEERGRGNFPDRFSARQFPNYSSELNVNALLLGDSALYLCASSGSSNQPQHFGDGTRLSIL.

V gene TRBV4-1 combines with J gene TRBJ2-5; TRBD2 agrees at 11 bases. After removal of 1 base from V and 2 bases from J, the junction contained 6 bases not matched to a gene. Germline values: CDR1 MGHRA, CDR2 YSYEKL. CDR3 length: 17 amino acids. CDR3 sequence (DNA): TGCGCCAGCAGCCAAGGACTAGCGGGGAGCACTCAAGAGACCCAGTACTTC. Amino acids: CASSQGLAGSTQETQYF.

The rearrangement uses TRBV7-6 and TRBJ2-3; 12 bases line up with TRBD2. V lost 5 bases to trimming and J lost 3 bases; unmatched junction nucleotides: 9. The V gene's germline CDR1 is SGHVS and CDR2 FNYEAQ. The CDR3 sequence is 17 residues long. Here the CDR3 DNA reads TGTGCCAGCAGCCCCCGCCTAGCGGGGGGGGGTACAGATACGCAGTATTTT. Its protein is CASSPRLAGGGTDTQYF.

This chain joins TRBV5-1 and TRBJ2-3; 8 nucleotides line up with TRBD1. The CDR3 is 17 residues long. The J segment lost 4 bases and the V segment lost 4 bases, leaving 14 bases of the junction unmatched. CDR1 SGHRS and CDR2 YFSETQ come from the germline V gene. The CDR3, as DNA: TGCGCCAGCAGCCCTCAGGGGGCGCGGGTTAACGCAGATACGCAGTATTTT. As protein: CASSPQGARVNADTQYF.

This clone was detected only a few times. At the DNA level, this CDR3 is encoded by other sequences in the same sample as well. This sequence joins TRBV15 and TRBJ2-7; D remains unclear. There are 16 residues in the CDR3. The ends were cut back, 5 bases at V and 0 bases at J, with 17 bases in the middle. The germline CDR1 and CDR2 sequences are LNHNV and YYDKDF (reference sequence). DNA of the CDR3: TGTGCCACCAGCGCGGCCGCCGGGTTTTCCTCCTACGAGCAGTACTTC. This codes for CATSAAAGFSSYEQYF. The full variable domain, completed using reference TRBV15 and TRBJ2-7, is DAMVIQNPRYQVTQFGKPVTLSCSQTLNHNVMYWYQQKSSQAPKLLFHYYDKDFNNEADTPDNFQSRRPNTSFCFLDIRSPGLGDTAMYLCATSAAAGFSSYEQYFGPGTRLTVT.

This chain joins TRBV4-1 and TRBJ2-1; tentative D call: TRBD2 (6 bases). The germline CDR1 and CDR2 sequences are MGHRA and YSYEKL. V was pared by 0 bases and J by 10 bases, with 7 bases between. The CDR3 loop spans 12 amino acids. The CDR3 loop is CASSQEGGEQFF. CDR3 coding DNA: TGCGCCAGCAGCCAAGAGGGAGGCGAGCAGTTCTTC.

This chain links TRBV5-8 with TRBJ2-3; 7 positions agree with TRBD2. Germline trimming cut 4 bases from V and 2 bases from J; bases unmatched to any gene: 7. Germline V lookup: CDR1 SGHTS, CDR2 YDEGEE. There are 15 residues in the CDR3. The CDR3 spells CASSPSGAYTDTQYF. The CDR3 nucleotides read TGTGCCAGCAGCCCGAGCGGGGCCTACACAGATACGCAGTATTTT. Variable domain in full (rest from reference TRBV5-8 and TRBJ2-3): EAGVTQSPTHLIKTRGQQATLRCSPISGHTSVYWYQQALGLGLQFLLWYDEGEERNRGNFPPRFSGRQFPNYSSELNVNALELEDSALYLCASSPSGAYTDTQYFGPGTRLTVL.

This chain links TRBV5-5 with TRBJ1-5; 8 positions match TRBD1. The CDR3 length is 15 residues. The ends lost 2 bases at V and 6 bases at J; junction bases unmatched: 7. The germline CDR1 and CDR2 sequences are SGHKS and YYEKEE (reference sequence). CDR3 DNA sequence: TGTGCCAGCAGCTTTATGACAGGGGAGGCTCAGCCCCAGCATTTT. It is translated as CASSFMTGEAQPQHF.

This rearrangement joins TRBV29-1 to TRBJ1-2; D not certain. The V end was cut by 0 bases, the J end by 5 bases, with 13 bases between. This CDR3 is built from 14 residues. CDR1 and CDR2 (germline): SQVTM, ANQGSEA. CDR3 DNA sequence: TGCAGCGTTGAAGAACCCACCCAGGCGTATGGCTACACCTTC. Encoded protein: CSVEEPTQAYGYTF. The full variable domain, its missing parts supplied by reference TRBV29-1 and TRBJ1-2, is SAVISQKPSRDICQRGTSLTIQCQVDSQVTMMFWYRQQPGQSLTLIATANQGSEATYESGFVIDKFPISRPNLTFSTLTVSNMSPEDSSIYLCSVEEPTQAYGYTFGSGTRLTVV.

Ten or more counts support this clone. This rearrangement joins TRBV27 to TRBJ2-1; TRBD1 agrees at 7 bases. The junction had 11 bases not matched to a gene; V was cut back by 8 bases and J by 7 bases. The CDR3 has 14 amino acids. The V gene's germline CDR1 is MNHEY and CDR2 SMNVEV (reference sequence). CDR3: CASLLRQGSNEQFF. The CDR3 DNA sequence: TGTGCCAGCTTACTTCGACAGGGTTCAAATGAGCAGTTCTTC.

The rearrangement joins TRBV6-1 to TRBJ1-2; 11 bases agree with TRBD1. V shed 8 bases, J shed 4 bases, and the junction held 6 bases outside the gene matches. Germline CDR1 reads MNHNS; CDR2 reads SASEGT. The CDR3 consists of 14 residues. CDR3 bases: TGTGCCAGCTGGGACAGGGGGTACTTCTATGGCTACACCTTC. It codes for CASWDRGYFYGYTF.

This chain uses TRBV30 with TRBJ1-5; TRBD1 might be the D (6 bases). Germline lookup yields CDR1 GTSNPN and CDR2 SVGIG (reference sequence). Trimming left V 1 base short and J 8 bases short, with 21 bases between. CDR3 length equals 16 residues. CDR3 DNA: TGTGCCTGGAGTGCTTTCCGGGACAATTTGAAGAAGCCCCAGCATTTT. Encoded protein: CAWSAFRDNLKKPQHF.

This clone has only a few counts. The chain carries TRBV4-3 and TRBJ1-5; D gene unclear. The V end lost 0 bases, the J end lost 0 bases, and 6 bases lay between the germline ends. CDR3 length: 15 amino acids. Germline V CDR1 and CDR2: LGHNA, YSLEER. The CDR3 DNA reads TGCGCCAGCAGCCAAGAGATCTATAGCAATCAGCCCCAGCATTTT. Encoded protein: CASSQEIYSNQPQHF.

This chain uses TRBV5-5 with TRBJ2-7; 10 bases match TRBD1. This CDR3 is built from 17 residues. V dropped 0 bases and J dropped 5; count of bases not matched to a gene: 11. Per germline, CDR1 SGHKS and CDR2 YYEKEE (reference sequence). The CDR3 region has the DNA TGTGCCAGCAGCTTGGCCAGGGGGACAGGGGTCGAGGACGAGCAGTACTTC. Translation: CASSLARGTGVEDEQYF.

The chain carries TRBV5-4 and TRBJ2-1; TRBD2 might be the D (6 bases). Trimming took 3 bases from V and 0 from J, leaving 13 bases between them. The CDR3 has 16 amino acids. Germline loops: CDR1 SGHNT, CDR2 YYREEE (reference sequence). CDR3 DNA sequence: TGTGCCAGCAGCTCAGATAGCGGCTACTCCTACAATGAGCAGTTCTTC. Translation gives CASSSDSGYSYNEQFF.

This clone has a single count. This rearrangement joins TRBV2 to TRBJ1-2, with 8 positions matching TRBD1. The CDR3 runs 14 residues. Germline V gene sequence: CDR1 SNHLY, CDR2 FYNNEI. V dropped 6 bases and J dropped 7; count of bases not matched to a gene: 10. Here the CDR3 reads CASRPDDRGRGYTF. As DNA, the CDR3 is TGTGCCAGCAGACCGGATGACAGGGGACGTGGCTACACCTTC.

This chain uses TRBV11-2 with TRBJ2-5, with 7 bases lining up with TRBD2. The V gene end was trimmed by 5 bases and the J gene end by 4 bases; junction bases not matched to a gene: 7. Germline V gene sequence: CDR1 SGHAT, CDR2 FQNNGV. The CDR3 totals 14 residues. CDR3 nucleotide sequence: TGTGCCAGCAGCGGGGACTGGGGGGGAGAGACCCAGTACTTC. This codes for CASSGDWGGETQYF.

The chain employs TRBV7-9 and TRBJ1-2, with a weak D call TRBD1 (5 bases). The CDR3 sequence is 14 residues long. Germline-derived CDR1 and CDR2 are SEHNR and FQNEAQ (reference sequence). V lost 2 bases and J 8 bases, leaving 15 bases between the germline ends. Written as DNA, the CDR3 is TGTGCCAGCAGCTTAATGACGACAGCGGGCGGCTACACCTTC. As protein: CASSLMTTAGGYTF.